Reported below is one TCR beta chain. This entry is derived from a study of blood T cell repertoires in COVID-19. On the study more broadly: The samples span acute and convalescent COVID-19 from the United States, Italy and Spain. From T cells, B-cell-depleted T cells, or PBMCs came the material, which was cDNA or gDNA.

Authors' processing steps: It was from reference gene primer amplification that nucleated cell counts were estimated. Libraries were prepared by immunoSEQ multiplex PCR; TCRdb keeps only in-frame clonotypes and omits some of them. The DNA gave D and trimming, while V, J and clone size come from that table. The table records some 400,000 clones, about 90% of them present only once. The sample comprised peripheral blood. The receptor was derived from a woman aged 60-70 years with COVID-19, enrolled during active disease.

CDR3 amino acids: CASSQEWRGTDTQYF. CDR3 in DNA: TGTGCCAGCAGCCAAGAGTGGCGGGGCACAGATACGCAGTATTTT. The rearrangement joins TRBV3-1 (or the pseudogene TRBV3-2) to TRBJ2-3; perhaps TRBD2 as D (5 bases). Between the trimmed V and J ends, which lost 0 bases and 1 base, there was a span of 8 bases. The CDR3 has 15 amino acids. Per the germline V gene, CDR1 is LGHDT and CDR2 is YNNKEL (reference sequence).